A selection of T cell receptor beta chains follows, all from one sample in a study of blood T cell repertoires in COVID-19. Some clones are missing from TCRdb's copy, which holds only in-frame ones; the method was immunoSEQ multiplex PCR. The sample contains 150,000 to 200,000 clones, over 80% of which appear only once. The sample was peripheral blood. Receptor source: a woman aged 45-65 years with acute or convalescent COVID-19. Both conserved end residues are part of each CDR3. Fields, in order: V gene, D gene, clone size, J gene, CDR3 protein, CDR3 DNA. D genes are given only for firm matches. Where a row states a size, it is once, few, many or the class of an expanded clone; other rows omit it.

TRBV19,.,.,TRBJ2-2,CASSIEGRRGTGELFF,TGTGCCAGTAGTATAGAGGGACGAAGGGGGACCGGGGAGCTGTTTTTT
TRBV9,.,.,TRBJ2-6,CASSVGEGRTGANVLTF,TGTGCCAGCAGCGTAGGTGAGGGGAGGACTGGGGCCAACGTCCTGACTTTC
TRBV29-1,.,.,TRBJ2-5,CSVVSGFIETQYF,TGCAGCGTTGTTTCGGGGTTCATAGAGACCCAGTACTTC
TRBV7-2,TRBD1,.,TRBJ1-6,CASSPWDSNNSPLHF,TGTGCCAGCAGCCCTTGGGACAGCAATAATTCACCCCTCCACTTT
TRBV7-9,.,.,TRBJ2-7,CASSPRQGGYEQYF,TGTGCCAGCAGCCCTCGTCAGGGCGGCTACGAGCAGTACTTC
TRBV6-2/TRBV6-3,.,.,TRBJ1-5,CASSPPGGGQQPQHF,TGTGCCAGCAGTCCCCCCGGAGGTGGCCAACAGCCCCAGCATTTT
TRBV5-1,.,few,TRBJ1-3,CASSLELAVSGNTIYF,TGCGCCAGCAGCTTGGAGTTGGCCGTCTCTGGAAACACCATATATTTT
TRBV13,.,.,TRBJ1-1,CASSQGQRMNTEAFF,TGTGCCAGCAGCCAAGGACAGCGTATGAACACTGAAGCTTTCTTT
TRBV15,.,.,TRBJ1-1,CATSSVQGTTEAFF,TGTGCCACCAGCAGTGTACAGGGTACCACTGAAGCTTTCTTT
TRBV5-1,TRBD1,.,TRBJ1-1,CASSLRTGGENTEAFF,TGCGCCAGCAGCCTAAGGACAGGGGGCGAGAACACTGAAGCTTTCTTT
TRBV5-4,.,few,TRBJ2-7,CASSFSSYEQYF,TGTGCCAGCAGCTTCTCTAGCTACGAGCAGTACTTC
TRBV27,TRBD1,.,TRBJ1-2,CASSVTGDYGYTF,TGTGCCAGCAGTGTGACAGGGGACTATGGCTACACCTTC
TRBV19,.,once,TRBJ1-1,CASSIRENTEAFF,TGTGCCAGTAGTATCAGGGAAAACACTGAAGCTTTCTTT
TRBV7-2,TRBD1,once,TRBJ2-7,CASSRDRGYEQYF,TGTGCCAGCAGTCGCGACAGGGGATACGAGCAGTACTTC
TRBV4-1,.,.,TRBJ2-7,CASSQEGEGVREQYF,TGCGCCAGCAGCCAAGAAGGCGAGGGGGTGCGCGAGCAGTACTTC
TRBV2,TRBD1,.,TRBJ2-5,CASRGTGGSETQYF,TGTGCCAGCAGGGGGACAGGGGGGTCGGAGACCCAGTACTTC
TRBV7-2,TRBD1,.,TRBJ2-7,CASSSRDRGYEQYF,TGTGCCAGCAGCTCGCGGGACAGGGGTTACGAGCAGTACTTC
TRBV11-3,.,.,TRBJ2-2,CASSLVSTELFF,TGTGCCAGCAGCTTAGTGAGCACGGAGCTGTTTTTT
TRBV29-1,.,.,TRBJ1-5,CSARTDHNQPQHF,TGCAGCGCAAGGACAGACCACAATCAGCCCCAGCATTTT
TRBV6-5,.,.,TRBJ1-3,CASSYSRAGNTIYF,TGTGCCAGCAGTTACTCCAGGGCTGGAAACACCATATATTTT
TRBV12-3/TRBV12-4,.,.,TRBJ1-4,CASSLWGVEKLFF,TGTGCCAGCAGTTTATGGGGCGTGGAAAAACTGTTTTTT
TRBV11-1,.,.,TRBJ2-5,CASSSRAGETQYF,TGTGCCAGCAGCTCCCGAGCCGGGGAGACCCAGTACTTC
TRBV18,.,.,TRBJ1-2,CASSPTDSQRIGYTF,TGTGCCAGCTCACCAACGGACTCCCAAAGGATAGGCTACACCTTC
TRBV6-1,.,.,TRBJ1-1,CASRIMNTEAFF,TGTGCCAGCAGAATCATGAACACTGAAGCTTTCTTT
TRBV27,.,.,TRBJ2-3,CASSGPWLAIDTQYF,TGTGCCAGCAGTGGACCTTGGCTAGCGATAGATACGCAGTATTTT
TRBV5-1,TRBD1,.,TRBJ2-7,CASSGDRVIHEQYF,TGCGCCAGCAGCGGAGACAGGGTAATCCACGAGCAGTACTTC
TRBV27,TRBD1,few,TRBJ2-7,CASSFSGTGWGYEQYF,TGTGCCAGCAGTTTCTCAGGGACAGGGTGGGGTTACGAGCAGTACTTC
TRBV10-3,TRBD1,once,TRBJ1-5,CAIGTGDAQPQHF,TGTGCCATCGGGACAGGGGATGCTCAGCCCCAGCATTTT
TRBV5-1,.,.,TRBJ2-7,CASSLEGANEQYF,TGCGCCAGCAGCTTAGAGGGCGCGAACGAGCAGTACTTC
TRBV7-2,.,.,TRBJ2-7,CASSLVATTYEQYF,TGTGCCAGCAGCTTAGTAGCGACTACCTACGAGCAGTACTTC
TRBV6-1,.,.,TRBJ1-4,CASSVRTPGVANEKLFF,TGTGCCAGCAGTGTTAGGACTCCCGGCGTGGCTAATGAAAAACTGTTTTTT
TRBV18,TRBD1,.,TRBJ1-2,CASSPGLGQGDGYTF,TGTGCCAGCTCACCAGGGCTCGGACAGGGGGATGGCTACACCTTC
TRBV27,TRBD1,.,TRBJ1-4,CASSLTAGGINEKLFF,TGTGCCAGCAGTCTGACCGCAGGGGGCATTAATGAAAAACTGTTTTTT